This TCR beta chain was found in a study of blood T cell repertoires in COVID-19. Study as a whole: Sources were T cells, B-cell-depleted T cells, or PBMCs; the material itself was cDNA or gDNA.

Libraries were prepared by immunoSEQ multiplex PCR; TCRdb keeps only in-frame clonotypes and omits some of them. The data hold 200,000 to 250,000 clones, with about 84% observed a single time. The CDR3 covers 19 residues. The sample consisted of peripheral blood. V and J are TRBV21-1 and TRBJ1-4; TRBD1, as called in the table, went unchecked against the DNA. TRBV21-1 is termed a pseudogene. This receptor was identified in a woman over 75 with COVID-19, enrolled during active disease. CDR3 sequence (DNA): TGTGCCAGCAGCAAAGTGAGGGACAAGGTAGATCCCCCGAATGAAAAACTGTTTTTT. Its translation: CASSKVRDKVDPPNEKLFF.